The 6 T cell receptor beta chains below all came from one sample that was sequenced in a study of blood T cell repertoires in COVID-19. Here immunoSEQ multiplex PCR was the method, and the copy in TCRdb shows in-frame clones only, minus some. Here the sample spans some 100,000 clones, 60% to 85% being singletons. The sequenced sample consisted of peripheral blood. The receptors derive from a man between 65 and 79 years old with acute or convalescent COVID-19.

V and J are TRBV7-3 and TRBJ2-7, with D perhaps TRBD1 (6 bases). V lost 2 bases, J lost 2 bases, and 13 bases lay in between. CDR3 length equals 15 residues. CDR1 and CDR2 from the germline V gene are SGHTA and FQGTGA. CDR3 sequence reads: CASSLRDTGTYEQYF. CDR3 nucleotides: TGTGCCAGCAGCTTACGGGACACCGGCACCTACGAGCAGTACTTC. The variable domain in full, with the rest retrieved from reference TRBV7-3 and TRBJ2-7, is GAGVSQTPSNKVTEKGKYVELRCDPISGHTALYWYRQSLGQGPEFLIYFQGTGAADDSGLPNDRFFAVRPEGSVSTLKIQRTERGDSAVYLCASSLRDTGTYEQYFGPGTRLTVT.

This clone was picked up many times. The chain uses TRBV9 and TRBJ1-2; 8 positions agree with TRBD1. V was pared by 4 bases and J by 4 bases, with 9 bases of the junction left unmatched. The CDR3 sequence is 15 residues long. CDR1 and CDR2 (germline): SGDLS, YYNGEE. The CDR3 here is CASSPGTGNLYGYTF. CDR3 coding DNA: TGTGCCAGCAGCCCTGGGACAGGAAATCTCTATGGCTACACCTTC. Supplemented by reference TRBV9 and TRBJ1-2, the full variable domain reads DSGVTQTPKHLITATGQRVTLRCSPRSGDLSVYWYQQSLDQGLQFLIQYYNGEERAKGNILERFSAQQFPDLHSELNLSSLELGDSALYFCASSPGTGNLYGYTFGSGTRLTVV.

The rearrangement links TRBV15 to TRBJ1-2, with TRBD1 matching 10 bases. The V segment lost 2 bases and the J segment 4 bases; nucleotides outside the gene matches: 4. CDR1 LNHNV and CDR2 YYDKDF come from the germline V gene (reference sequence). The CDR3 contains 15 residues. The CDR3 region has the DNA TGTGCCACCAGCAGAAGACAGGGGGCCCCCTATGGCTACACCTTC. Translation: CATSRRQGAPYGYTF.

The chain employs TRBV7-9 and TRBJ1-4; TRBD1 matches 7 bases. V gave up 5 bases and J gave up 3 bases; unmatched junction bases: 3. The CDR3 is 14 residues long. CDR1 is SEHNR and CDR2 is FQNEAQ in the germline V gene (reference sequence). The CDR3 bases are TGTGCCAGCAGCCCTACAGGGGCTAATGAAAAACTGTTTTTT. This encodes CASSPTGANEKLFF.

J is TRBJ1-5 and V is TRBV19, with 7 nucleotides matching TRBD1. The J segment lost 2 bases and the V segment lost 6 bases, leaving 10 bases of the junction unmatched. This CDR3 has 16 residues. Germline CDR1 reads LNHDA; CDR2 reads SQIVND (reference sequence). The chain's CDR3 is CASSPDRVGGNQPQHF. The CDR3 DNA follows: TGTGCCAGTAGCCCTGACAGGGTGGGCGGCAATCAGCCCCAGCATTTT.

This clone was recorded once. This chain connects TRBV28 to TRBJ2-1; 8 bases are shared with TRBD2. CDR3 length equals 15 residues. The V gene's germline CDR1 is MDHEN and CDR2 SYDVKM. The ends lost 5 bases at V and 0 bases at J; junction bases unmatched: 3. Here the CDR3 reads CASSLSGSSYNEQFF. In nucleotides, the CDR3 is TGTGCCAGCAGTCTAAGCGGGAGCTCCTACAATGAGCAGTTCTTC. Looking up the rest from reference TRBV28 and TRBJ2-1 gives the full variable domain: DVKVTQSSRYLVKRTGEKVFLECVQDMDHENMFWYRQDPGLGLRLIYFSYDVKMKEKGDIPEGYSVSREKKERFSLILESASTNQTSMYLCASSLSGSSYNEQFFGPGTRLTVL.